The rows below give T cell receptor beta chains drawn from one sample of a study of T cells after yellow fever vaccination. MiXCR, applied by TCRdb to the 5' RACE reads, yields one record per CDR3 protein. Of around 330,000 distinct CDR3 sequences detected, about 3.5% appear once; the ten largest clones hold 20% to 30%. This material consisted of PBMCs, taken on the day of the yellow fever booster vaccination. The receptors come from a man aged 18-30 years who received the YFV17D yellow fever vaccine. Both conserved end residues are part of each CDR3. Each record gives: D gene, clone size, CDR3 length, V gene, J gene, CDR3 protein, CDR3 DNA. D genes are given only for firm matches. The size entry is marked missing in some rows and otherwise reads once, few, many or a size class.

D: TRBD2; size: many; length: 16; V: TRBV9; J: TRBJ2-5; CDR3: CASSPYSGGPGETQYF; DNA: TGTGCCAGCAGCCCCTATAGCGGGGGGCCAGGAGAGACCCAGTACTTC
D: -; size: -; length: 13; V: TRBV25-1; J: TRBJ1-6; CDR3: CASSGQILSPLHF; DNA: TGTGCCAGCAGCGGACAGATTTTGTCACCCCTCCACTTT
D: -; size: -; length: 13; V: TRBV7-2; J: TRBJ2-1; CDR3: CASSPPIRTEQFF; DNA: TGTGCCAGCAGCCCCCCCATTCGGACGGAGCAGTTCTTC
D: -; size: many; length: 13; V: TRBV7-7; J: TRBJ2-1; CDR3: CASSQVGLYEQFF; DNA: TGTGCTAGCAGCCAAGTGGGTCTCTATGAGCAGTTCTTC
D: -; size: -; length: 13; V: TRBV7-2; J: TRBJ2-1; CDR3: CASSPQGIDEQFF; DNA: TGTGCCAGCAGCCCACAGGGAATTGATGAGCAGTTCTTC
D: TRBD2; size: many; length: 16; V: TRBV7-9; J: TRBJ2-5; CDR3: CASSSLAGDLGETQYF; DNA: TGTGCCAGCAGCTCCCTAGCGGGAGACCTGGGAGAGACCCAGTACTTC
D: -; size: many; length: 13; V: TRBV29-1; J: TRBJ2-7; CDR3: CSVDYKGSYEQYF; DNA: TGCAGCGTGGACTACAAGGGCTCCTACGAGCAGTACTTC
D: -; size: many; length: 15; V: TRBV28; J: TRBJ1-1; CDR3: CASSPVDRMNTEAFF; DNA: TGTGCCAGCAGTCCCGTAGACAGAATGAACACTGAAGCTTTCTTT
D: -; size: few; length: 16; V: TRBV5-5; J: TRBJ2-1; CDR3: CASSHHPRVSYNEQFF; DNA: TGTGCCAGCAGCCACCATCCTCGTGTTTCCTACAATGAGCAGTTCTTC
D: TRBD2; size: -; length: 12; V: TRBV12-3/TRBV12-4; J: TRBJ2-5; CDR3: CACAGGSRTQYF; DNA: TGTGCCTGCGCGGGGGGGTCCCGGACCCAGTACTTC
D: TRBD2; size: many; length: 16; V: TRBV7-3; J: TRBJ2-3; CDR3: CASSFGVSGALDTQYF; DNA: TGTGCCAGCAGCTTCGGGGTTAGCGGGGCGTTGGATACGCAGTATTTT
D: -; size: -; length: 14; V: TRBV28; J: TRBJ2-3; CDR3: CASTPGPRSGTQYF; DNA: TGTGCCAGCACCCCTGGCCCAAGGAGTGGTACGCAGTATTTT
D: TRBD1; size: -; length: 15; V: TRBV5-4; J: TRBJ1-2; CDR3: CASSLGGRDSRGYTF; DNA: TGTGCCAGCAGCTTGGGGGGCCGGGACAGCAGGGGCTACACCTTC
D: -; size: many; length: 11; V: TRBV10-3; J: TRBJ1-3; CDR3: CAISGGNTIYF; DNA: TGTGCCATCAGTGGGGGAAACACCATATATTTT
D: -; size: -; length: 13; V: TRBV10-3; J: TRBJ2-5; CDR3: CAIAYGGRETQYF; DNA: TGTGCCATTGCCTACGGGGGGCGAGAGACCCAGTACTTC
D: -; size: many; length: 17; V: TRBV4-1; J: TRBJ1-5; CDR3: CASSQVPGRYSNQPQHF; DNA: TGCGCCAGCAGCCAAGTCCCAGGCAGGTATAGCAATCAGCCCCAGCATTTT
D: -; size: few; length: 12; V: TRBV15; J: TRBJ2-1; CDR3: CATSSTGIEQFF; DNA: TGTGCCACCAGCAGTACAGGAATTGAGCAGTTCTTC
D: -; size: -; length: 14; V: TRBV6-5; J: TRBJ1-2; CDR3: CASSQQGSYYGYTF; DNA: TGTGCCAGCAGTCAACAGGGATCCTACTATGGCTACACCTTC
D: -; size: many; length: 15; V: TRBV20-1; J: TRBJ2-2; CDR3: CSARGSGLGTGELFF; DNA: TGCAGTGCTAGAGGGTCGGGGCTGGGCACCGGGGAGCTGTTTTTT
D: -; size: few; length: 15; V: TRBV12-3/TRBV12-4; J: TRBJ2-7; CDR3: CASSKAPPGAAEQYF; DNA: TGTGCCAGCAGTAAGGCCCCACCCGGGGCGGCCGAGCAGTACTTC
D: -; size: many; length: 14; V: TRBV20-1; J: TRBJ2-5; CDR3: CSATPGPRKETQYF; DNA: TGCAGTGCTACCCCAGGCCCTAGAAAAGAGACCCAGTACTTC
D: -; size: many; length: 13; V: TRBV20-1; J: TRBJ2-3; CDR3: CSAFQGGPNTQYF; DNA: TGCAGTGCGTTCCAGGGGGGACCCAATACGCAGTATTTT
D: TRBD2; size: many; length: 13; V: TRBV5-1; J: TRBJ2-1; CDR3: CASSLRGGNEQFF; DNA: TGCGCCAGCAGCTTGCGGGGGGGCAATGAGCAGTTCTTC
D: -; size: many; length: 15; V: TRBV4-3; J: TRBJ2-6; CDR3: CASSQRLSGANVLTF; DNA: TGCGCCAGCAGCCAGAGACTCTCTGGGGCCAACGTCCTGACTTTC
D: -; size: few; length: 15; V: TRBV7-8; J: TRBJ2-5; CDR3: CASSQTPGVQETQYF; DNA: TGTGCCAGCAGCCAAACCCCCGGAGTCCAAGAGACCCAGTACTTC
D: TRBD1; size: -; length: 16; V: TRBV18; J: TRBJ1-6; CDR3: CASSPGQAPINSPLHF; DNA: TGTGCCAGCTCACCCGGACAGGCGCCGATTAATTCACCCCTCCACTTT
D: -; size: many; length: 12; V: TRBV6-2/TRBV6-3; J: TRBJ1-1; CDR3: CASSPALRTTFF; DNA: TGTGCCAGCAGCCCCGCTCTACGAACGACTTTCTTT
D: TRBD2; size: many; length: 14; V: TRBV6-5; J: TRBJ2-1; CDR3: CASRTSGGLNEQFF; DNA: TGTGCCAGCAGGACTAGCGGGGGCCTCAATGAGCAGTTCTTC
D: -; size: many; length: 15; V: TRBV20-1; J: TRBJ2-7; CDR3: CSARDRSGYGYEQYF; DNA: TGCAGTGCTAGAGATCGGAGCGGATACGGCTACGAGCAGTACTTC
D: -; size: many; length: 14; V: TRBV5-1; J: TRBJ2-1; CDR3: CASSLSGSPNEQFF; DNA: TGCGCCAGTAGCTTGTCGGGTTCCCCAAATGAGCAGTTCTTC
D: -; size: few; length: 13; V: TRBV28; J: TRBJ1-5; CDR3: CASSSGPEAPQHF; DNA: TGTGCCAGCAGTTCCGGACCAGAAGCGCCCCAGCATTTT
D: TRBD2; size: many; length: 15; V: TRBV20-1; J: TRBJ2-5; CDR3: CSAGWTSGGKETQYF; DNA: TGCAGTGCCGGATGGACTAGCGGGGGGAAAGAGACCCAGTACTTC